The sequence of this TCR beta chain was determined in a study of blood T cell repertoires in COVID-19. On the study more broadly: The cDNA or gDNA used as material had been derived from T cells, B-cell-depleted T cells, or PBMCs.

Per germline, CDR1 LGHNT and CDR2 FRNRAP. The CDR3 consists of 11 residues. V dropped 2 bases and J dropped 14; count of bases not matched to a gene: 5. How the authors handled the data: Reference gene primer amplification yielded estimated nucleated cell counts. Using immunoSEQ multiplex PCR, the repertoire was profiled, and TCRdb retains in-frame clones only, with some absent. The V and J calls and clone size come from that table; D and trimming were worked out from the DNA. The sample yields some 330,000 clones, more than 75% seen once. Participants reported their clinical history, and cohort assignment relied on those reports.

This receptor was identified in a man aged 25-40 years who had recovered from COVID-19. The specimen sequenced was PBMCs or T cells enriched from blood (not recorded which). This chain joins TRBV12-5 and TRBJ2-5, with 7 nucleotides matching TRBD1. DNA of the CDR3: TGTGCTAGTGGTTTGAGGGACAGCCTATACTTC. Amino acids: CASGLRDSLYF. Drawing the rest from reference TRBV12-5 and TRBJ2-5, the complete variable domain is DARVTQTPRHKVTEMGQEVTMRCQPILGHNTVFWYRQTMMQGLELLAYFRNRAPLDDSGMPKDRFSAEMPDATLATLKIQPSEPRDSAVYFCASGLRDSLYFGPGTRLLVL.